The rows below give T cell receptor beta chains drawn from one sample of a study of blood T cell repertoires in COVID-19. Clones were read by immunoSEQ multiplex PCR, and TCRdb kept only the in-frame ones, dropping some. The sample carries tens of thousands of clones, approximately 90% recorded once. Sequenced input: peripheral blood. These receptors were taken from a human donor with acute or convalescent COVID-19. The donor label of this sample is uncertain. Both conserved end residues are part of each CDR3. Each record gives: CDR3 length, D gene, J gene, clone size, V gene, CDR3 protein, CDR3 DNA. D genes are given only for firm matches. A row's size may be missing; if present it is once, few, many or a size class.

cdr3_length: 16
d_call: TRBD2
j_call: TRBJ2-3
clone_size: NA
v_call: TRBV7-2
cdr3_aa: CASTDWTSGITDTQYF
cdr3_nt: TGTGCCAGCACCGACTGGACTAGCGGAATCACAGATACGCAGTATTTT

cdr3_length: 18
d_call: TRBD2
j_call: TRBJ2-1
clone_size: NA
v_call: TRBV10-2
cdr3_aa: CASRDSGTSGRASGEQFF
cdr3_nt: TGCGCCAGCAGGGACTCCGGGACTAGCGGGAGGGCCTCCGGTGAGCAGTTCTTC

cdr3_length: 18
d_call: TRBD2
j_call: TRBJ2-6
clone_size: NA
v_call: TRBV5-4
cdr3_aa: CASSLALAGGPGANVLTF
cdr3_nt: TGTGCCAGCAGCTTAGCACTAGCGGGGGGGCCTGGGGCCAACGTCCTGACTTTC

cdr3_length: 14
d_call: NA
j_call: TRBJ2-5
clone_size: NA
v_call: TRBV5-1
cdr3_aa: CASSLNTGQETQYF
cdr3_nt: TGCGCCAGCAGCTTGAACACAGGCCAAGAGACCCAGTACTTC

cdr3_length: 15
d_call: NA
j_call: TRBJ2-2
clone_size: NA
v_call: TRBV6-5
cdr3_aa: CASRIQGEGTGELFF
cdr3_nt: TGTGCCAGCAGGATCCAGGGTGAAGGGACCGGGGAGCTGTTTTTT

cdr3_length: 13
d_call: TRBD1
j_call: TRBJ2-7
clone_size: NA
v_call: TRBV5-1
cdr3_aa: CASSLFSGGEQYF
cdr3_nt: TGCGCCAGCAGCTTGTTTTCAGGGGGCGAGCAGTACTTC

cdr3_length: 15
d_call: NA
j_call: TRBJ1-5
clone_size: once
v_call: TRBV7-2
cdr3_aa: CASSFSDSLNQPQHF
cdr3_nt: TGTGCCAGCAGCTTTTCGGACAGCCTCAATCAGCCCCAGCATTTT

cdr3_length: 14
d_call: TRBD1
j_call: TRBJ2-4
clone_size: NA
v_call: TRBV19
cdr3_aa: CASMRRQGTDIQYF
cdr3_nt: TGTGCCAGTATGAGAAGACAGGGGACGGACATTCAGTACTTC

cdr3_length: 16
d_call: TRBD2
j_call: TRBJ2-3
clone_size: NA
v_call: TRBV11-2
cdr3_aa: CASSLALAGVSDTQYF
cdr3_nt: TGTGCCAGCAGCTTAGCTCTAGCGGGAGTATCAGATACGCAGTATTTT

cdr3_length: 13
d_call: TRBD1
j_call: TRBJ1-1
clone_size: NA
v_call: TRBV6-4
cdr3_aa: CASRLQGDTEAFF
cdr3_nt: TGTGCCAGCAGGCTACAGGGGGACACTGAAGCTTTCTTT

cdr3_length: 16
d_call: NA
j_call: TRBJ2-2
clone_size: once
v_call: TRBV11-3
cdr3_aa: CASSPGVGRITGELFF
cdr3_nt: TGTGCCAGCAGCCCAGGCGTGGGGCGCATCACCGGGGAGCTGTTTTTT

cdr3_length: 13
d_call: NA
j_call: TRBJ1-1
clone_size: NA
v_call: TRBV6-5
cdr3_aa: CASLDTLNTEAFF
cdr3_nt: TGTGCCTCCCTGGACACCTTGAACACTGAAGCTTTCTTT

cdr3_length: 16
d_call: TRBD1
j_call: TRBJ1-6
clone_size: NA
v_call: TRBV4-1
cdr3_aa: CASSQDRGTVSSPLHF
cdr3_nt: TGCGCCAGCAGCCAAGATCGCGGGACAGTCAGCTCACCCCTCCACTTT

cdr3_length: 16
d_call: NA
j_call: TRBJ1-2
clone_size: NA
v_call: TRBV7-8
cdr3_aa: CASSFSGGITNYGYTF
cdr3_nt: TGTGCCAGCAGCTTTTCGGGGGGTATAACTAACTATGGCTACACCTTC

cdr3_length: 12
d_call: NA
j_call: TRBJ1-2
clone_size: NA
v_call: TRBV12-3/TRBV12-4
cdr3_aa: CASSFQARGYTF
cdr3_nt: TGTGCCAGCAGTTTTCAGGCAAGGGGTTACACCTTC

cdr3_length: 15
d_call: NA
j_call: TRBJ1-1
clone_size: NA
v_call: TRBV21-1
cdr3_aa: CALVGRQGAVTEAFF
cdr3_nt: TGTGCCCTTGTGGGGCGGCAGGGGGCGGTTACTGAAGCTTTCTTT

cdr3_length: 16
d_call: NA
j_call: TRBJ1-6
clone_size: NA
v_call: TRBV27
cdr3_aa: CASSHHPRVFNSPLHF
cdr3_nt: TGTGCCAGCAGTCACCATCCTCGGGTCTTTAATTCACCCCTCCACTTT

cdr3_length: 15
d_call: TRBD1
j_call: TRBJ2-7
clone_size: NA
v_call: TRBV28
cdr3_aa: CASSRKTGGRNEQYF
cdr3_nt: TGTGCCAGCAGCCGGAAGACAGGGGGCAGGAACGAGCAGTACTTC

cdr3_length: 14
d_call: NA
j_call: TRBJ2-7
clone_size: NA
v_call: TRBV2
cdr3_aa: CASNSKGLDYEQYF
cdr3_nt: TGTGCCAGCAACTCAAAGGGACTGGACTACGAGCAGTACTTC

cdr3_length: 12
d_call: NA
j_call: TRBJ2-5
clone_size: NA
v_call: TRBV27
cdr3_aa: CASSPIGETQYF
cdr3_nt: TGTGCCAGCAGCCCTATCGGGGAGACCCAGTACTTC

cdr3_length: 15
d_call: TRBD1
j_call: TRBJ1-1
clone_size: once
v_call: TRBV5-3
cdr3_aa: CARSSGWTGETEAFF
cdr3_nt: TGTGCCAGAAGTTCCGGCTGGACAGGGGAAACTGAAGCTTTCTTT

cdr3_length: 14
d_call: TRBD1
j_call: TRBJ2-1
clone_size: NA
v_call: TRBV24-1
cdr3_aa: CATSEGQGWNEQFF
cdr3_nt: TGTGCCACCAGTGAGGGACAGGGATGGAATGAGCAGTTCTTC

cdr3_length: 16
d_call: NA
j_call: TRBJ1-2
clone_size: NA
v_call: TRBV21-1
cdr3_aa: CASSRPLDRGDYGYTF
cdr3_nt: TGTGCCAGCAGCAGACCCTTAGACAGGGGGGACTATGGCTACACCTTC

cdr3_length: 17
d_call: NA
j_call: TRBJ1-5
clone_size: NA
v_call: TRBV28
cdr3_aa: CASILGWGRASNQPQHF
cdr3_nt: TGTGCCAGCATCCTCGGATGGGGCAGGGCCAGCAATCAGCCCCAGCATTTT

cdr3_length: 15
d_call: TRBD1
j_call: TRBJ2-2
clone_size: NA
v_call: TRBV10-3
cdr3_aa: CAISQDRGRTGELFF
cdr3_nt: TGTGCCATCAGCCAAGACAGGGGAAGAACCGGGGAGCTGTTTTTT